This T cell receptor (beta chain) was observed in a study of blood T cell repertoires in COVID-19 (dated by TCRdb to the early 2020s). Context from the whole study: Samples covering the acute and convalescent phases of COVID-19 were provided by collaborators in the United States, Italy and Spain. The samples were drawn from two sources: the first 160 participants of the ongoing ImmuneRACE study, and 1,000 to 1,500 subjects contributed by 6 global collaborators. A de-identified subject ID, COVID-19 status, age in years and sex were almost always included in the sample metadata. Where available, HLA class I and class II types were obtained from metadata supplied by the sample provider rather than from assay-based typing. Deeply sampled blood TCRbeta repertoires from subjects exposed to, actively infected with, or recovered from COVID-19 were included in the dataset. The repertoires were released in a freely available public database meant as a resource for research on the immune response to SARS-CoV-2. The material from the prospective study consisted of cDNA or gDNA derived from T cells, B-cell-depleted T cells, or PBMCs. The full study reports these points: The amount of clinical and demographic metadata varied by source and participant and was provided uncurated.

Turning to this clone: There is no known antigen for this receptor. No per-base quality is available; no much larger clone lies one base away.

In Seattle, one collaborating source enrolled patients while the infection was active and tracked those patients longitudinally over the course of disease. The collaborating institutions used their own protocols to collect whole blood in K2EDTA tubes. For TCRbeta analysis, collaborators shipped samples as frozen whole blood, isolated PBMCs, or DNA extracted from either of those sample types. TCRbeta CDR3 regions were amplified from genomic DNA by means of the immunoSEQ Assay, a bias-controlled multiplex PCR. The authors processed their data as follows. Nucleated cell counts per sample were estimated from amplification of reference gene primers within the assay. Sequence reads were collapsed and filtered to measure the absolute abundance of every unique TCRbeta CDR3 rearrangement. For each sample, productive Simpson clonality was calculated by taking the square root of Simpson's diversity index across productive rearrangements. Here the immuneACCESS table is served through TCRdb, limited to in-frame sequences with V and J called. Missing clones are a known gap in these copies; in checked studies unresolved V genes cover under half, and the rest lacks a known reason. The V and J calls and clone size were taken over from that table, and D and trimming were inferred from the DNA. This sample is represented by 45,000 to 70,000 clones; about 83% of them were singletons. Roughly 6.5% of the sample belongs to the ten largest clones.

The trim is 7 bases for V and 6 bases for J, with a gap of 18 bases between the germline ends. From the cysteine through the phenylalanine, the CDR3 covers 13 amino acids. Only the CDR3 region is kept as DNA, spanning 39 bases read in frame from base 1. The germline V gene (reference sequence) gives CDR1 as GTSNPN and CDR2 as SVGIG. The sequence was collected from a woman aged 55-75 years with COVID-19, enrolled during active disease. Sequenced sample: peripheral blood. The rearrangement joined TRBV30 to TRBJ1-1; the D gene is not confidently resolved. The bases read TGTGCCTTGAAGGCAGGAGGTTTCGCTGAAGCTTTCTTT. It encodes CALKAGGFAEAFF.